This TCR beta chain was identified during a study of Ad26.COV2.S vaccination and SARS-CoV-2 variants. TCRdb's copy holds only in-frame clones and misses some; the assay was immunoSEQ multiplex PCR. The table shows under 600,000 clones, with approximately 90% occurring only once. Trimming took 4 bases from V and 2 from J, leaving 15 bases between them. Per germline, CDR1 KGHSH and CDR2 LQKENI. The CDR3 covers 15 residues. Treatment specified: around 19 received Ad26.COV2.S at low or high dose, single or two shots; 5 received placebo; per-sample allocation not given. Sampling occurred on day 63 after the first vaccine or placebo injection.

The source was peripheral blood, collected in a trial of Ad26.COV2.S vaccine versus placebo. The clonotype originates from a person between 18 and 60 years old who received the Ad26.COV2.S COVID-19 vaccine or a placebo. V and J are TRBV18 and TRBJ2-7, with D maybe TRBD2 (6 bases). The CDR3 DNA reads TGTGCCAGCTCACTCCGCCAGTCGGGGGCCTACGAGCAGTACTTC. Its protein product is CASSLRQSGAYEQYF.